Given below is one T cell receptor beta chain in context. As yet, its antigen is unknown. CDR1 MNHEY and CDR2 SMNVEV come from the germline V gene (reference sequence). The CDR3 runs to 13 residues. J lost 3 bases, V lost 7 bases, and 6 bases had no gene match. The data stem from a study of beta chain features in type 1 diabetes. Sorting with CD45RO/CCR7/CD25/CD127/CD95/CD27 yielded naive, central memory, regulatory and stem-like memory CD4+ cells. Study-wide results and caveats: In every one of the four CD4+ subsets, TCRB CDR3s were moderately but significantly shorter in Type 1 diabetes patients. Cells that show high TCR expression could be over-represented by cDNA sequencing.

The whole isolated RNA underwent reverse transcription, so sequencing captured expressed TCRB transcripts. TCRdb keeps only in-frame clones here, not all; method: immunoSEQ multiplex PCR. Among tens of thousands of clones, around 68% were seen once, and the ten largest hold 0.9% to 1.4%. This TCR derives from a woman in her thirties or forties with type 1 diabetes. The genes are TRBV27 and TRBJ2-7; TRBD1 matches at 7 bases. Sequenced sample: stem cell memory CD4+ T cells from blood. CDR3 region: CASIGQDIYEQYF. CDR3 nucleotides: TGTGCCAGCATCGGACAGGACATCTACGAGCAGTACTTC.